Below, 21 T cell receptor beta chains from the same sample are listed, as sequenced in a study of Tregs in tolerant kidney transplant recipients. The data were produced by immunoSEQ multiplex PCR, yet TCRdb's version contains in-frame clones alone and is incomplete. In the table there are fewer than 80,000 clones, 95% to 98% of which are singletons. The sequences come from Tregs from blood, collected before the transplant. The receptors come from a human donor who received a combined kidney and bone marrow transplant.

V is TRBV7-9 and J is TRBJ1-2; 9 bases map to TRBD1. Germline V gene sequence: CDR1 SEHNR, CDR2 FQNEAQ (reference sequence). The J segment lost 8 bases and the V segment lost 4 bases, leaving 5 bases of the junction unmatched. The length of the CDR3 is 13 residues. CDR3 in amino acids: CASSYTGGEGYTF. The CDR3, as DNA: TGTGCCAGCAGCTACACAGGGGGCGAAGGCTACACCTTC.

The chain has TRBV9 and TRBJ2-1; 11 nucleotides line up with TRBD2. V was pared by 0 bases and J by 3 bases, with 8 bases of the junction left unmatched. The length of the CDR3 is 18 residues. CDR1 and CDR2 from the germline V gene are SGDLS and YYNGEE. As DNA, the CDR3 is TGTGCCAGCAGCGTAGCCGCTGTCCTAGCGGGAGGCTACAATGAGCAGTTCTTC. It specifies CASSVAAVLAGGYNEQFF. The complete variable domain, with remaining parts taken from reference TRBV9 and TRBJ2-1, reads DSGVTQTPKHLITATGQRVTLRCSPRSGDLSVYWYQQSLDQGLQFLIQYYNGEERAKGNILERFSAQQFPDLHSELNLSSLELGDSALYFCASSVAAVLAGGYNEQFFGPGTRLTVL.

This clone was recorded only once. The rearrangement uses TRBV10-3 and TRBJ1-4; D is ambiguous. Per germline, CDR1 ENHRY and CDR2 SYGVKD. This CDR3 is 12 amino acids long. V was shortened by 11 bases and J by 3 bases, with 10 bases between the two germline ends. In DNA, the CDR3 is TGTGCCGCTGCAGGTCCTAATGAAAAACTGTTTTTT. Its protein product is CAAAGPNEKLFF.

V and J are TRBV4-2 and TRBJ2-1, with 9 bases aligning to TRBD1. The CDR3 has 16 amino acids. The V and J ends lost 2 bases and 6 bases, in that order; junction bases with no gene match: 8. The germline CDR1 and CDR2 sequences are LGHNA and YNFKEQ. For the CDR3, the DNA is TGTGCCAGCAGCCAACGTCCGGGACAGGGTTCCAATGAGCAGTTCTTC. Translated, it gives CASSQRPGQGSNEQFF.

The chain uses TRBV5-1 and TRBJ2-3, with 14 bases aligning to TRBD2. The CDR3 sequence is 18 residues long. Germline loops: CDR1 SGHRS, CDR2 YFSETQ. Germline trimming cut 4 bases from V and 0 bases from J; bases unmatched to any gene: 7. This chain's CDR3 is CASSQGLAGGLSTDTQYF. The CDR3 bases are TGCGCCAGCAGCCAAGGACTAGCGGGGGGCCTCAGCACAGATACGCAGTATTTT.

Concerning this clone: One end of the junction fails to match germline, which may point to a read error. The rearrangement links TRBV5-1 to TRBJ1-3; D is uncertain. The CDR3 is 12 amino acids. The V gene's germline CDR1 is SGHRS and CDR2 YFSETQ. The CDR3 nucleotides are TGCGCCAGCCGAGGGTTTGGAGACACCATATATTTT. Translating it yields CASRGFGDTIYF.

The chain uses TRBV7-9 and TRBJ2-7; D might be TRBD1 (5 bases). The CDR3 contains 14 residues. The germline gives CDR1 SEHNR, CDR2 FQNEAQ (reference sequence). The V end was cut by 0 bases, the J end by 6 bases, with 12 bases between. CDR3 DNA: TGTGCCAGCAGCTTAGCAGGGGCCCCTGCCGAGCAGTACTTC. This translates into CASSLAGAPAEQYF.

The chain is built from TRBV11-3 and TRBJ2-7; possibly TRBD2 for D (5 bases). V was cut by 3 bases and J by 4 bases, with 16 bases left in between. Germline loops: CDR1 SGHNT, CDR2 YENEEA. The CDR3 is made up of 15 amino acids. The CDR3 DNA is TGTGCCAGCAGCTTTGGCAGTGAGGGTCTTTACGAGCAGTACTTC. Translating gives CASSFGSEGLYEQYF. The variable domain in full, with the rest retrieved from reference TRBV11-3 and TRBJ2-7, is EAGVVQSPRYKIIEKKQPVAFWCNPISGHNTLYWYLQNLGQGPELLIRYENEEAVDDSQLPKDRFSAERLKGVDSTLKIQPAELGDSAVYLCASSFGSEGLYEQYFGPGTRLTVT.

The chain carries TRBV2 and TRBJ2-7, with D possibly matching TRBD1 (5 bases). Trimming removed 6 bases at V and 5 bases at J, with 17 bases between. CDR3 length: 14 amino acids. From germline, CDR1 is SNHLY and CDR2 FYNNEI. The CDR3 here is CASRTPGRADEQYF. Here the CDR3 DNA reads TGTGCCAGCAGAACCCCCGGCAGGGCGGACGAGCAGTACTTC.

V and J are TRBV28 and TRBJ2-7; D unclear. Trimming shortened V by 3 bases and J by 3 bases, and 12 bases separated the two germline ends. Per germline, CDR1 MDHEN and CDR2 SYDVKM. This CDR3 region has 14 residues. CDR3 nucleotides: TGTGCCAGCAGTTTGGCAGGCAATTTCTACGAGCAGTACTTC. Its protein product is CASSLAGNFYEQYF.

This chain uses TRBV5-1 with TRBJ2-2; D unclear. Germline assignment: CDR1 SGHRS and CDR2 YFSETQ. Trimming shortened V by 4 bases and J by 1 base, and 11 bases separated the two germline ends. The CDR3 is 15 amino acids. The CDR3 DNA follows: TGCGCCAGCAGCGTAGCCATCATGAACACCGGGGAGCTGTTTTTT. Protein sequence: CASSVAIMNTGELFF.

V is TRBV18 and J is TRBJ2-1, with TRBD2 matching over 8 bases. Unmatched junction bases numbered 15, after V lost 6 bases and J lost 2 bases. The CDR3 contains 18 residues. Per the germline V gene, CDR1 is KGHSH and CDR2 is LQKENI. CDR3 protein: CASSRGGMAESPYNEQFF. The CDR3 region has the DNA TGTGCCAGCTCCCGCGGGGGGATGGCGGAGTCGCCCTACAATGAGCAGTTCTTC.

This clone showed up just once. Its ends do not fully match the called genes, so a read error is possible. The chain carries TRBV7-2 and TRBJ1-4; 8 bases map to TRBD1. The germline V gene has CDR1 SGHTA and CDR2 FQGNSA. The length of the CDR3 is 13 residues. This CDR3 reads CASSLRTGSHGVF. DNA of the CDR3: TGTGCCAGCAGCCTAAGGACAGGGAGCCACGGGGTTTTT.

This clone appeared once. The V and J genes are TRBV7-9 and TRBJ1-2; D unresolved. CDR1 is SEHNR and CDR2 is FQNEAQ in the germline V gene (reference sequence). The CDR3 has 15 amino acids. The V and J ends lost 1 base and 6 bases respectively, with 15 bases between them. CDR3 sequence reads: CASSLVYSLGNGYTF. CDR3 nucleotide sequence: TGTGCCAGCAGCTTAGTGTACAGTCTTGGAAATGGCTACACCTTC.

Details on this clone: The junction and the germline gene differ at one end; a read error may be behind it. The gene calls are TRBV7-2 and TRBJ1-3; no clear D. The CDR3 runs 17 residues. The V gene's germline CDR1 is SGHTA and CDR2 FQGNSA. The CDR3: CASSLSPTRYTGNTIYF. CDR3 nucleotide sequence: TGTGCCAGCAGCTTAAGCCCGACACGGTATACTGGCAACACCATATATTTT.

The gene calls are TRBV6-1 and TRBJ2-7; D not resolved. V gave up 4 bases and J gave up 6 bases, with 13 bases separating them. The CDR3 contains 13 residues. The germline gives CDR1 MNHNS, CDR2 SASEGT. CDR3 loop: CASSGLRSTEQYF. CDR3 sequence (DNA): TGTGCCAGCAGTGGTCTGCGGTCCACCGAGCAGTACTTC.

This sequence joins TRBV19 and TRBJ1-2; D unclear. Germline V gene sequence: CDR1 LNHDA, CDR2 SQIVND (reference sequence). The CDR3 loop spans 10 amino acids. Trimming left V 8 bases short and J 7 bases short, with 8 bases between. CDR3: CASGRVGYTF. The CDR3 DNA sequence: TGTGCCAGTGGGAGGGTTGGCTACACCTTC. The entire variable domain, with the rest obtained from reference TRBV19 and TRBJ1-2, is as follows: DGGITQSPKYLFRKEGQNVTLSCEQNLNHDAMYWYRQDPGQGLRLIYYSQIVNDFQKGDIAEGYSVSREKKESFPLTVTSAQKNPTAFYLCASGRVGYTFGSGTRLTVV.

The chain is built from TRBV4-2 and TRBJ2-5; 9 bases map to TRBD2. The CDR3 is 16 residues long. Germline values: CDR1 LGHNA, CDR2 YNFKEQ. The V segment lost 0 bases and the J segment 2 bases; nucleotides outside the gene matches: 4. The CDR3 region has the DNA TGTGCCAGCAGCCAAGATTGGCTAGCGGGGCAAGAGACCCAGTACTTC. Amino acid sequence: CASSQDWLAGQETQYF.

V is TRBV6-5 and J is TRBJ1-5; D may be TRBD1 (6 bases). This CDR3 has 14 amino acids. CDR1 is MNHEY and CDR2 is SVGAGI in the germline V gene. Trimming removed 2 bases at V and 2 bases at J, with 7 bases between. The CDR3, as DNA: TGTGCCAGCAGTTACGCAGGGGGCAATCAGCCCCAGCATTTT. Translated: CASSYAGGNQPQHF.

This chain links TRBV4-2 with TRBJ1-5, with 8 bases that match TRBD1. The CDR3 covers 17 residues. V was clipped by 1 base and J by 3 bases; unmatched bases: 8. Germline V lookup: CDR1 LGHNA, CDR2 YNFKEQ. This CDR3 reads CASSQGGTGNDNQPQHF. The CDR3 DNA sequence: TGTGCCAGCAGCCAAGGTGGGACAGGAAACGACAATCAGCCCCAGCATTTT.

The CDR3 coding sequence is TGTGCCAGCACCCGACTAGCGGGAAAGGAGAATGAGCAGTTCTTC. This gives the protein CASTRLAGKENEQFF. The chain has TRBV7-9 and TRBJ2-1, with TRBD2 matching 11 bases. V lost 7 bases, J lost 7 bases, and 9 bases stayed unmatched. Germline values: CDR1 SEHNR, CDR2 FQNEAQ (reference sequence). The CDR3 covers 15 residues.